The sequence of this T cell receptor (beta chain) was determined in a study of cytomegalovirus exposure and HLA in healthy donors. General study results and limits: V- and J-gene trimming in TCR beta was tied to a missense DCLRE1C variant by an analysis performed later. In an earlier analysis, most TCR beta V segments were productive about 90% or about 30% of the time.

Concerning this clone: The antigen is unknown.

Amplification used 60 Vbeta primers and 13 Jbeta primers. Measured with immunoSEQ multiplex PCR; TCRdb has only the in-frame clones, and not every one. The table shows tens of thousands of clones, with 80% to 90% occurring only once. This cohort consisted of healthy bone marrow donors. J was trimmed by 2 bases and V by 0 bases; bases with no gene match: 5. Germline values: CDR1 LGHNA, CDR2 YNFKEQ. The CDR3 consists of 16 residues. This TCR was recovered from a man aged 25 to 40 in good health and CMV-seropositive. The specimen was PBMCs. V is TRBV4-2 and J is TRBJ2-3; 7 bases agree with TRBD1. The CDR3 loop reads CASSQDRDRDTDTQYF. The CDR3 nucleotides read TGTGCCAGCAGCCAAGATCGGGACAGAGACACAGATACGCAGTATTTT.